This T cell receptor beta chain was obtained from a study of blood T cell repertoires in COVID-19. Study at large: Samples came from the United States, Italy and Spain, spanning acute and convalescent COVID-19. Nucleic acid was either cDNA or gDNA, and it came from T cells, B-cell-depleted T cells, or PBMCs.

As handled by the study authors: Using reference gene primer amplification, nucleated cell counts were estimated. Libraries were prepared by immunoSEQ multiplex PCR; TCRdb keeps only in-frame clonotypes and omits some of them. The V and J calls and the clone size are those of that table, but D and trimming were determined from the DNA. The data show around 260,000 clones, with around 84% seen just once and 4.2% held by the top ten. This CDR3 contains 14 residues. V was pared by 2 bases and J by 4 bases, with 11 bases between. The rearrangement uses TRBV23-1 and TRBJ1-1; TRBD1 is a possible D gene (5 bases). TRBV23-1 is flagged as an ORF with uncertain function. Sequences were obtained from peripheral blood. The sequence was obtained from a man between 60 and 75 years old with acute or convalescent COVID-19. The CDR3 loop is CASSQTDTATEAFF. The CDR3 DNA sequence: TGCGCCAGCAGTCAAACGGACACGGCCACTGAAGCTTTCTTT.